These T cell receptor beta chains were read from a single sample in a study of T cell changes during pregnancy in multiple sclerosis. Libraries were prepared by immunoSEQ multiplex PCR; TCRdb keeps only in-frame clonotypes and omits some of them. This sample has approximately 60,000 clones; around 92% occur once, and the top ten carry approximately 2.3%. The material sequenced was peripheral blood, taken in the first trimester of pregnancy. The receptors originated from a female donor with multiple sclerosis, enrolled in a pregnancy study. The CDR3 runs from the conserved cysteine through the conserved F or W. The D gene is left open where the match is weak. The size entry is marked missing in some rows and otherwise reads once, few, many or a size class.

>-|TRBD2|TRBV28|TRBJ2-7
TGTGCCAGCCGAAGTCGGGGCGGGAGGACCTCGCACGAGCAGTACTTC
CASRSRGGRTSHEQYF
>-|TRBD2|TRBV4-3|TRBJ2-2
TGCGCCAGCAGCCATCTAGCGGGGGACGGGGAGCTGTTTTTT
CASSHLAGDGELFF
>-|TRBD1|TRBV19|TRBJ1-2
TGTGCCAGTACTCCGGACAGGGGGCTTTATGGCTACACCTTC
CASTPDRGLYGYTF
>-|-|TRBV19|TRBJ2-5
TGTGCCAGTAGTATAGATCAGGGCAGGGGTGAGACCCAGTACTTC
CASSIDQGRGETQYF
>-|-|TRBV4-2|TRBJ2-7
TGTGCCAGCAGCCTGACAGCGTCGAACTCCTACGAGCAGTACTTC
CASSLTASNSYEQYF
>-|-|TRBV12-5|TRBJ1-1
TGTGCTAGTGGTTTGTCAGGGAACACTGAAGCTTTCTTT
CASGLSGNTEAFF
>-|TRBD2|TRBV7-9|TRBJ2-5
TGTGCCAGCAGCACCCTCCTAGCGGGAGTGGGGGGAGAGACCCAGTACTTC
CASSTLLAGVGGETQYF
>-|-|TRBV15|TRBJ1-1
TGTGCCACCAGCAGCTCGGGACATCCTGTGCTTAGCACTGAAGCTTTCTTT
CATSSSGHPVLSTEAFF
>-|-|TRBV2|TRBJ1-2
TGTGCCAGCAGTGAAGCGGGGACACACAACCTCTATGGCTACACCTTC
CASSEAGTHNLYGYTF
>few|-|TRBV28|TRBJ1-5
TGTGCCAGCAGGCAGGGAAGTCAGCCCCAGCATTTT
CASRQGSQPQHF
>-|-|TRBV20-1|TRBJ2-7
TGCAGTGCGTTCAGGGATTTCGAGCAGTACTTC
CSAFRDFEQYF
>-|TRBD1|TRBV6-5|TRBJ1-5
TGTGCCAGCAGCCCAGGGGGAAGGCAGCCCCAGCATTTT
CASSPGGRQPQHF
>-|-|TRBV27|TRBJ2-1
TGTGCCAGCAGTTCTAGGATTCAGTTGGAGGACAATGAGCAGTTCTTC
CASSSRIQLEDNEQFF
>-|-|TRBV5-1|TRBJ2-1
TGCGCCAGCAGCTTCGAAGATTTACGGGGGAATGAGCAGTTCTTC
CASSFEDLRGNEQFF
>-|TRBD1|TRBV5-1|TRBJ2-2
TGCGCCAGCAGCTTGGATGGACAGGGGAACACCGGGGAGCTGTTTTTT
CASSLDGQGNTGELFF
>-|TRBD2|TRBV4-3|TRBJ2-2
TGCGCCAGCAGCCAAGCCCGGACGGGGGGCGGGGAGCTGTTTTTT
CASSQARTGGGELFF
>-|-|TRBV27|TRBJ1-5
TGTGCCAGCAGTCCCCTACAGGGATATCAGCCCCAGCATTTT
CASSPLQGYQPQHF
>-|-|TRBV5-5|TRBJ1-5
TGTGCCAGCAGTCTTGACAGCGATAGCAATCAGCCCCAGCATTTT
CASSLDSDSNQPQHF
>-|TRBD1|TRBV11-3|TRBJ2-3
TGTGCCAGCAGGCAGAGACAGGGAAGCACAGATACGCAGTATTTT
CASRQRQGSTDTQYF
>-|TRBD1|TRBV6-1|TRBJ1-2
TGTGCCAGCAGGGGGACAGGGGTCCTTAGCTACACCTTC
CASRGTGVLSYTF
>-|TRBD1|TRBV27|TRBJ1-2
TGTGCCAGCAGAGGGACAGGGACCTATGGCTACACCTTC
CASRGTGTYGYTF
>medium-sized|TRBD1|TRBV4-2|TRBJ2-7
TGTGCCAGCAGCCAAGGGGACAGTGAAGCCTACGAGCAGTACTTC
CASSQGDSEAYEQYF
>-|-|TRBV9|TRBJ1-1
TGTGCCAGCAGCGTAGGAGTGATGAACACTGAAGCTTTCTTT
CASSVGVMNTEAFF
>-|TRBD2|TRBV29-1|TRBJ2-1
TGCAGCGTTCCCCTAGCGGGTGCCTACAATGAGCAGTTCTTC
CSVPLAGAYNEQFF
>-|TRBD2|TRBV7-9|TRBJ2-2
TGTGCCAGCAGCTTCGGCTCCGTGGGGGAGGGCCTTAGGTCCGGGGAGCTGTTTTTT
CASSFGSVGEGLRSGELFF
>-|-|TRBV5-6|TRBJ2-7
TGTGCCAGCAGCTTTTACCGACAATACGAGCAGTACTTC
CASSFYRQYEQYF
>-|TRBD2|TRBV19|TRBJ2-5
TGTGCCAGTACCCCGACTAGCGGGTGGTTGGAGACCCAGTACTTC
CASTPTSGWLETQYF
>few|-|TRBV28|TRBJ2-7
TGTGCCAGCAATCCTACAGGATACTACGAGCAGTACTTC
CASNPTGYYEQYF
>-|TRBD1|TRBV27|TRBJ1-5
TGTGCCAGCAGCCACACAGGGGCCAATCAGCCCCAGCATTTT
CASSHTGANQPQHF
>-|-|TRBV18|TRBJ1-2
TGTGCCAGCTCACTGTCACAGGGAAGAACTTATGGCTACACCTTC
CASSLSQGRTYGYTF
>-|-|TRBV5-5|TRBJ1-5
TGTGCCAGCAGCCCCTTTGGTGTAGCGGATCAGCCCCAGCATTTT
CASSPFGVADQPQHF
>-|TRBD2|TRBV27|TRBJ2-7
TGTGCCAGCAGTTTATACACTAGCGGGAGCTCCCACGAGCAGTACTTC
CASSLYTSGSSHEQYF
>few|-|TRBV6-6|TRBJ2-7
TGTGCCAGCAGCGGAGGGAAGGAAGTCCACAACGAGCAGTACTTC
CASSGGKEVHNEQYF
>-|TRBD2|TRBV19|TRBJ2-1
TGTGCCAGTAGCCAAGGACTAGCGGGATTAAGGGGCTCCTACAATGAGCAGTTCTTC
CASSQGLAGLRGSYNEQFF
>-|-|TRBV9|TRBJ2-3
TGTGCCAGCAGCGTAGGTGTGTTCGGTAGCAGTGGGGCTTCAGATACGCAGTATTTT
CASSVGVFGSSGASDTQYF
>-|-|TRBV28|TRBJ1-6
TGTGCCAGCAGTTCTGCCGCAGGGCAGAATTCACCCCTCCACTTT
CASSSAAGQNSPLHF
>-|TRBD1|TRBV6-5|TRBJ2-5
TGTGCCAGCAGTAGGGGACAGGGACCTCCAGAGACCCAGTACTTC
CASSRGQGPPETQYF
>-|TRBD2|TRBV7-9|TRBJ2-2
TGTGCCAGCAGCTTAGGAGCGCTAGCGGGAGTTGGGGAGCTGTTTTTT
CASSLGALAGVGELFF
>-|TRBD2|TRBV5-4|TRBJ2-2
TGTGCCAGCAGCTTTCGGCGAGCGGGAGGCTGGGTCACCGGGGAGCTGTTTTTT
CASSFRRAGGWVTGELFF
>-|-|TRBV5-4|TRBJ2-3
TGTGCCAGCAGCTTGGATCAGGGCTCCGCAGATACGCAGTATTTT
CASSLDQGSADTQYF
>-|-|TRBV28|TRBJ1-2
TGTGCCAGCAGTAGTTACGGGGGAGGGGGCTACACCTTC
CASSSYGGGGYTF